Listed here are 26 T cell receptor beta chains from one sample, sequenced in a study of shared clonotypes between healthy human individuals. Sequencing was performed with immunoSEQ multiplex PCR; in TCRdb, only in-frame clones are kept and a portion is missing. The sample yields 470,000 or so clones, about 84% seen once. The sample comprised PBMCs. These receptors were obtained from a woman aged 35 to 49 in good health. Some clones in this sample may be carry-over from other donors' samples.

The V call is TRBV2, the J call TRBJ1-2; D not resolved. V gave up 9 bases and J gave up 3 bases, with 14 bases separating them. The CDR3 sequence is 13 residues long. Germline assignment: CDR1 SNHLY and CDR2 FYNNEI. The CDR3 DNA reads TGTGCCAGACAGATCGTGTCGCACTATGGCTACACCTTC. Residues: CARQIVSHYGYTF.

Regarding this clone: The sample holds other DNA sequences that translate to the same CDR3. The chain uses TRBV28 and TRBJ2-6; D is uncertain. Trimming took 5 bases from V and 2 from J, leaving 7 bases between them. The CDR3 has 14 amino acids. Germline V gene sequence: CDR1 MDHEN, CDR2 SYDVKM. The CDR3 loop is CASSLPPGANVLTF. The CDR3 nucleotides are TGTGCCAGCAGTCTCCCCCCTGGGGCCAACGTCCTGACTTTC. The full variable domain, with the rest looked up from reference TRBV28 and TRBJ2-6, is DVKVTQSSRYLVKRTGEKVFLECVQDMDHENMFWYRQDPGLGLRLIYFSYDVKMKEKGDIPEGYSVSREKKERFSLILESASTNQTSMYLCASSLPPGANVLTFGAGSRLTVL.

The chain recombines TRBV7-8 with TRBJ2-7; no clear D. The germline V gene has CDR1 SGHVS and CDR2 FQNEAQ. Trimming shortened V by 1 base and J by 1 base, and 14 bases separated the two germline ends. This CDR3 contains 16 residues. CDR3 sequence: CASSLGGWAPSYEQYF. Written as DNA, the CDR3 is TGTGCCAGCAGCTTAGGCGGATGGGCCCCATCCTACGAGCAGTACTTC.

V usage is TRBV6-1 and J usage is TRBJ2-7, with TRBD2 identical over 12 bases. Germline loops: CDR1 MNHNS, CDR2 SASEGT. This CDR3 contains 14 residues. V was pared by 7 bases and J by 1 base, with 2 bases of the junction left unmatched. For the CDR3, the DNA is TGTGCCAGCAAGGGGACTAGCGGGTCCTACGAGCAGTACTTC. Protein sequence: CASKGTSGSYEQYF.

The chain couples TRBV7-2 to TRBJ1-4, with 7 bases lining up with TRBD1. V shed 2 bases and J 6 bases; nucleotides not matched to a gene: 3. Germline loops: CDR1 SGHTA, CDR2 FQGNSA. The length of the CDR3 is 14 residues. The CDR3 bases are TGTGCCAGCAGCTTACAGGGGGGAGATGAAAAACTGTTTTTT. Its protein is CASSLQGGDEKLFF.

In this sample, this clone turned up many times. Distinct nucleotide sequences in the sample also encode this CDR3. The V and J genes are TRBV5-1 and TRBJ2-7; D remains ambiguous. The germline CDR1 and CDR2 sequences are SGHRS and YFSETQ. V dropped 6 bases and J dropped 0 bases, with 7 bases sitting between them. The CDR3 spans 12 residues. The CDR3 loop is CASISDSYEQYF. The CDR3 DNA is TGCGCCAGCATATCGGACTCCTACGAGCAGTACTTC.

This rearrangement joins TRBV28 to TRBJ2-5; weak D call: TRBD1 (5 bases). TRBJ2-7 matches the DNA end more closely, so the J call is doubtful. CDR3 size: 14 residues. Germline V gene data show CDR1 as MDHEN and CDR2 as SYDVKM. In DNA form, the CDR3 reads TGTGCCAGCCCCCTCCAGGGAACCGTCTGCGAGCAGTACTTC. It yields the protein CASPLQGTVCEQYF.

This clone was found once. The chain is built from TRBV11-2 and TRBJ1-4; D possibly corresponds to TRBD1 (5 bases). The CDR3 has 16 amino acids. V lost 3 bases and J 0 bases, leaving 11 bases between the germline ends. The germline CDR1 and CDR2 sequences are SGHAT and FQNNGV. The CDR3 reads CASSFPGPTTNEKLFF. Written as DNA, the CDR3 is TGTGCCAGCAGCTTCCCAGGGCCCACAACTAATGAAAAACTGTTTTTT.

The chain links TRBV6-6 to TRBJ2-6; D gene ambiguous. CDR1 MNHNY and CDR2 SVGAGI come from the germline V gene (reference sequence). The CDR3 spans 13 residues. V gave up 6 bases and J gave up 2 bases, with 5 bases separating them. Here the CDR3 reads CASRSPGANVLTF. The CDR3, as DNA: TGTGCCAGCAGGAGTCCTGGGGCCAACGTCCTGACTTTC.

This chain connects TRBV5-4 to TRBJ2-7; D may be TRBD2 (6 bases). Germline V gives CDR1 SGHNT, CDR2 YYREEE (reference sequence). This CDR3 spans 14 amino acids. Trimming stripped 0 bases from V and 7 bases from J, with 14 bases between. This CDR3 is CASSLAGVPREQYF. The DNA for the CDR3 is TGTGCCAGCAGCTTGGCGGGGGTCCCGAGAGAGCAGTACTTC.

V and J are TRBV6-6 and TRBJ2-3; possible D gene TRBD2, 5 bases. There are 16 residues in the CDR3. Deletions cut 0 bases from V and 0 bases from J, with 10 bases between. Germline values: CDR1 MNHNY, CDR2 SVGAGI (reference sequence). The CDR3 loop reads CASSYSRGFSTDTQYF. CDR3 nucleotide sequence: TGTGCCAGCAGTTACTCCAGAGGGTTTAGCACAGATACGCAGTATTTT.

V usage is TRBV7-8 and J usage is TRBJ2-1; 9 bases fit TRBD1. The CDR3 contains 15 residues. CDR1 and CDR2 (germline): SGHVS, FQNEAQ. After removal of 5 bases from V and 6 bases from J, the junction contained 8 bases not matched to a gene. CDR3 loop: CASSVRQGGPNEQFF. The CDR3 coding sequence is TGTGCCAGCAGCGTTCGACAGGGGGGCCCCAATGAGCAGTTCTTC.

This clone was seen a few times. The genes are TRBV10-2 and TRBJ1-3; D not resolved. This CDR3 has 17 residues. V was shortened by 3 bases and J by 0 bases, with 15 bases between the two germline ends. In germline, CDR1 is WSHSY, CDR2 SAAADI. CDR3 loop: CASSDSGDFFSGNTIYF. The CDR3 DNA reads TGCGCCAGCAGTGATTCGGGAGATTTTTTCTCTGGAAACACCATATATTTT.

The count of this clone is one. Here the CDR3 reads CAWGPTTDQETQYF. CDR3 in DNA: TGTGCCTGGGGCCCGACCACGGACCAAGAGACCCAGTACTTC. This sequence joins TRBV30 and TRBJ2-5; unclear D gene. This CDR3 spans 14 amino acids. The germline gives CDR1 GTSNPN, CDR2 SVGIG (reference sequence). Between the trimmed V and J ends, which lost 5 bases and 0 bases, there was a span of 13 bases.

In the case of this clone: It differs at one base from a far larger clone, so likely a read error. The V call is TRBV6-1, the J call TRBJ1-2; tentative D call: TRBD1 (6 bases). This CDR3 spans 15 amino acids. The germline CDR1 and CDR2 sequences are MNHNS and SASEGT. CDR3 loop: CASSGGGQSFYSYTF. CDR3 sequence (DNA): TGTGCCAGCAGTGGAGGAGGACAGTCTTTCTATAGCTACACCTTC.

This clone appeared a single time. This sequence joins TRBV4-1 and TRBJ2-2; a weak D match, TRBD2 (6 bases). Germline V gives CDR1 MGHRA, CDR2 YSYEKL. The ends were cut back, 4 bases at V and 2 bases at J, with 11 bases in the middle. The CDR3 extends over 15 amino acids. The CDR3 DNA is TGCGCCAGCAGCCGGGGTAGCGGAAACACCGGGGAGCTGTTTTTT. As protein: CASSRGSGNTGELFF.

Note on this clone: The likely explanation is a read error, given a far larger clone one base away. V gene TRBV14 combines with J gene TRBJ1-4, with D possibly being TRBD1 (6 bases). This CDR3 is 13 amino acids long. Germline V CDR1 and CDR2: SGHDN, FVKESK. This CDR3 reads CVSSRDNNEKLFF. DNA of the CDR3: TGTGTCAGCAGCAGGGACAATAATGAAAAACTGTTTTTT.

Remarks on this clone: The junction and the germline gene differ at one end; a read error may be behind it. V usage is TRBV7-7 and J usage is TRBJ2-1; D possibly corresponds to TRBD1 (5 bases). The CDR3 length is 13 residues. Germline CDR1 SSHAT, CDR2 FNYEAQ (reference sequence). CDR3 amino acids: CASSLGPHNEQFF. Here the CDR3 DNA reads TGTGCTAGCAGCTTGGGGCCACACAATGAGCAGTTCTTC. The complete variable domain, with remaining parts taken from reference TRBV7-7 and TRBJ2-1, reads GAGVSQSPRYKVTKRGQDVTLRCDPISSHATLYWYQQALGQGPEFLTYFNYEAQPDKSGLPSDRFSAERPEGSISTLTIQRTEQRDSAMYRCASSLGPHNEQFFGPGTRLTVL.

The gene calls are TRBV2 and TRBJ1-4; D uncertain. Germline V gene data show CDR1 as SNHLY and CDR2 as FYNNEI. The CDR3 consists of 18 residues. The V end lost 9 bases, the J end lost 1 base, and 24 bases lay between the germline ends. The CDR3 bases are TGTGCCAGGTCCGAAGAAGGGAGGGCGCCTGGAACTAATGAAAAACTGTTTTTT. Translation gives CARSEEGRAPGTNEKLFF.

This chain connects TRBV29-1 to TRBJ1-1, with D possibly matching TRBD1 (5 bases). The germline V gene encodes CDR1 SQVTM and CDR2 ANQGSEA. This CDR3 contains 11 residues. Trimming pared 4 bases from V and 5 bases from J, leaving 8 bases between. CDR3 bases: TGCAGCGTTGTTGGGGGGACTGAAGCTTTCTTT. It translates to CSVVGGTEAFF. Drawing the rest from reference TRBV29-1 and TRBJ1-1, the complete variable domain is SAVISQKPSRDICQRGTSLTIQCQVDSQVTMMFWYRQQPGQSLTLIATANQGSEATYESGFVIDKFPISRPNLTFSTLTVSNMSPEDSSIYLCSVVGGTEAFFGQGTRLTVV.

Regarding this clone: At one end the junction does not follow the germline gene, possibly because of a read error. The CDR3 DNA is TGTGCTAGCAGCCCAGGGACTAGGAATGAGCAGTTCTTC. Translating it yields CASSPGTRNEQFF. This chain uses TRBV7-7 with TRBJ2-1; 8 nucleotides match TRBD2. The CDR3 runs 13 residues. Germline CDR1 and CDR2: SSHAT and FNYEAQ (reference sequence). Drawing the rest from reference TRBV7-7 and TRBJ2-1, the complete variable domain is GAGVSQSPRYKVTKRGQDVTLRCDPISSHATLYWYQQALGQGPEFLTYFNYEAQPDKSGLPSDRFSAERPEGSISTLTIQRTEQRDSAMYRCASSPGTRNEQFFGPGTRLTVL.

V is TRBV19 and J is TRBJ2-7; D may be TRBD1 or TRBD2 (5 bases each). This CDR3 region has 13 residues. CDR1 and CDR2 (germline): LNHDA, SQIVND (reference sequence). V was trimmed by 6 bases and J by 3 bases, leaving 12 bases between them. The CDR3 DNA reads TGTGCCAGTAGGAGGGACGGCTACTACGAGCAGTACTTC. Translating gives CASRRDGYYEQYF.

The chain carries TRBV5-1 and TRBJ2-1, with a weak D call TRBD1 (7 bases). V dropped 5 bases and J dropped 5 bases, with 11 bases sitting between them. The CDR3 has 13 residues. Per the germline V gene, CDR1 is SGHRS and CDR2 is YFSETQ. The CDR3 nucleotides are TGCGCCAGCAGGGAGGGACAGAACAATGAGCAGTTCTTC. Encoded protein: CASREGQNNEQFF. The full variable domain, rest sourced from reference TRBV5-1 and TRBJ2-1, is KAGVTQTPRYLIKTRGQQVTLSCSPISGHRSVSWYQQTPGQGLQFLFEYFSETQRNKGNFPGRFSGRQFSNSRSEMNVSTLELGDSALYLCASREGQNNEQFFGPGTRLTVL.

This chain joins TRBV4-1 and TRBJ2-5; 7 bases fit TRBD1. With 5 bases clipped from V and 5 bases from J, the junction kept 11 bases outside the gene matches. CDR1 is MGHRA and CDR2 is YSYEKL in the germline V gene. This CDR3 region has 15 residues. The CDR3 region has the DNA TGCGCCAGCAGCGGGGGACAGTCGGAATGGGAGACCCAGTACTTC. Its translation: CASSGGQSEWETQYF.

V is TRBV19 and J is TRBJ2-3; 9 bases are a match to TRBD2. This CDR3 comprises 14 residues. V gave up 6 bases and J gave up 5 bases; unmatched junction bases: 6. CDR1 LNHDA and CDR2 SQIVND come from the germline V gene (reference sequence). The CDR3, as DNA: TGTGCCAGTAGCCAAGCGGGAGGAGAAGATACGCAGTATTTT. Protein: CASSQAGGEDTQYF.

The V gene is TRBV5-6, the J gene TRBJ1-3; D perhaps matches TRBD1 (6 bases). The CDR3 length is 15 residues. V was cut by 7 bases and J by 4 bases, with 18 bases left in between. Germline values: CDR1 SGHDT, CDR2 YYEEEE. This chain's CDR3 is CASGVTGGSGNTIYF. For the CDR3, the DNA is TGTGCCAGCGGCGTGACGGGGGGCTCCGGAAACACCATATATTTT.